These T cell receptor beta chains were read from a single sample in a study of T cell repertoires in cytomegalovirus infection. One entry per CDR3 protein, called by TCRdb with MiXCR from the reads. This sample yields roughly 120,000 distinct CDR3 sequences, of which around 10% are seen a single time; around a third belongs to the top ten. For these receptors, no antigen is known. Sequenced sample: PBMCs, sequenced either directly or after in vitro stimulation (not recorded which). These receptors all stem from a human donor in good health (CMV status not recorded). Some clones in this sample may be carry-over from other donors' samples. Both conserved end residues are part of each CDR3. The D gene is left open where the match is weak. Clone size, where shown, is once, few, many, or a class for clones that have expanded.

j_gene: TRBJ1-3
d_gene: TRBD1
abundance: many
v_gene: TRBV20-1
CDR3aa: CSAQPGTGHSGNTIYF
CDR3nt: TGCAGTGCTCAACCCGGGACAGGGCATTCCGGAAACACCATATATTTT

j_gene: TRBJ1-5
d_gene: TRBD1
abundance: many
v_gene: TRBV6-2/TRBV6-3
CDR3aa: CASSYTGGNQPQHF
CDR3nt: TGTGCCAGCAGCTATACAGGGGGCAATCAGCCCCAGCATTTT

j_gene: TRBJ2-1
d_gene: NA
abundance: few
v_gene: TRBV7-9
CDR3aa: CASSSGSSSLIGNEQFF
CDR3nt: TGTGCCAGCAGCTCAGGTAGTTCTAGCTTGATTGGCAATGAGCAGTTCTTC

j_gene: TRBJ2-1
d_gene: NA
abundance: NA
v_gene: TRBV12-5
CDR3aa: CASGLLNNEQFF
CDR3nt: TGTGCTAGTGGTTTGTTGAACAATGAGCAGTTCTTC

j_gene: TRBJ1-6
d_gene: NA
abundance: few
v_gene: TRBV7-6
CDR3aa: CASSPSGGRTLGSPLHF
CDR3nt: TGTGCCAGCAGCCCTTCCGGCGGCAGGACTCTCGGTTCACCCCTCCACTTT

j_gene: TRBJ2-1
d_gene: TRBD2
abundance: many
v_gene: TRBV7-9
CDR3aa: CVGGGTSGRNEQFF
CDR3nt: TGTGTCGGAGGAGGGACTAGCGGGAGAAATGAGCAGTTCTTC

j_gene: TRBJ2-1
d_gene: TRBD2
abundance: many
v_gene: TRBV5-4
CDR3aa: CASRKAGTTTGNEQFF
CDR3nt: TGTGCCAGCAGGAAGGCCGGGACTACGACGGGGAATGAGCAGTTCTTC

j_gene: TRBJ2-4
d_gene: NA
abundance: many
v_gene: TRBV28
CDR3aa: CASSQGALAKNIQYF
CDR3nt: TGTGCCAGCAGCCAGGGAGCCCTAGCCAAAAACATTCAGTACTTC

j_gene: TRBJ1-3
d_gene: NA
abundance: NA
v_gene: TRBV12-3/TRBV12-4
CDR3aa: CASSLQTGTGNTIYF
CDR3nt: TGTGCCAGCAGTTTACAAACAGGGACTGGAAACACCATATATTTT

j_gene: TRBJ2-1
d_gene: NA
abundance: NA
v_gene: TRBV7-2
CDR3aa: CASSSEGSSYNEQFF
CDR3nt: TGTGCCAGCAGCTCCGAGGGCAGCTCCTACAATGAGCAGTTCTTC

j_gene: TRBJ1-3
d_gene: NA
abundance: many
v_gene: TRBV7-6
CDR3aa: CASSSKRFEGSGNTIYF
CDR3nt: TGTGCCAGCAGCTCGAAGAGGTTCGAAGGCTCTGGAAACACCATATATTTT

j_gene: TRBJ2-1
d_gene: TRBD2
abundance: many
v_gene: TRBV30
CDR3aa: CAWTGLAGYNEQFF
CDR3nt: TGTGCCTGGACCGGACTAGCGGGTTACAATGAGCAGTTCTTC

j_gene: TRBJ2-1
d_gene: NA
abundance: many
v_gene: TRBV7-8
CDR3aa: CASGSPSRGNEQFF
CDR3nt: TGTGCCAGCGGCAGCCCCTCCCGCGGCAATGAGCAGTTCTTC

j_gene: TRBJ1-1
d_gene: NA
abundance: many
v_gene: TRBV28
CDR3aa: CASSLVQGTFPNTEAFF
CDR3nt: TGTGCCAGCAGTTTAGTCCAGGGGACGTTTCCGAACACTGAAGCTTTCTTT

j_gene: TRBJ1-2
d_gene: NA
abundance: NA
v_gene: TRBV19
CDR3aa: CASGGSGTIRGYTF
CDR3nt: TGTGCCAGTGGGGGATCGGGAACTATTCGCGGCTACACCTTC

j_gene: TRBJ2-5
d_gene: TRBD2
abundance: many
v_gene: TRBV7-2
CDR3aa: CASSYDSGRVETQYF
CDR3nt: TGTGCCAGCAGCTACGATAGCGGGAGGGTAGAGACCCAGTACTTC

j_gene: TRBJ2-1
d_gene: TRBD1
abundance: NA
v_gene: TRBV6-5
CDR3aa: CASRRTGGSYNEQFF
CDR3nt: TGTGCCAGCAGAAGGACAGGGGGAAGCTACAATGAGCAGTTCTTC

j_gene: TRBJ1-1
d_gene: TRBD1
abundance: few
v_gene: TRBV5-1
CDR3aa: CASSFGQGDSFSMNTEAFF
CDR3nt: TGCGCCAGCAGCTTCGGACAGGGGGACTCCTTTAGCATGAACACTGAAGCTTTCTTT

j_gene: TRBJ2-7
d_gene: TRBD1
abundance: many
v_gene: TRBV7-8
CDR3aa: CASSLAQDRRPYEQYF
CDR3nt: TGTGCCAGCAGCTTAGCCCAGGACAGGCGCCCCTACGAGCAGTACTTC

j_gene: TRBJ1-1
d_gene: NA
abundance: few
v_gene: TRBV6-5
CDR3aa: CASTPRAHGNTEAFF
CDR3nt: TGTGCCAGCACCCCTCGCGCGCACGGGAACACTGAAGCTTTCTTT

j_gene: TRBJ2-1
d_gene: NA
abundance: once
v_gene: TRBV19
CDR3aa: CASSGLSYNEQFF
CDR3nt: TGTGCCAGTAGTGGCCTATCCTACAATGAGCAGTTCTTC

j_gene: TRBJ1-3
d_gene: NA
abundance: NA
v_gene: TRBV12-3/TRBV12-4
CDR3aa: CASSSPSFGNTIYF
CDR3nt: TGTGCCAGCAGTTCCCCCAGTTTCGGAAACACCATATATTTT

j_gene: TRBJ2-7
d_gene: NA
abundance: NA
v_gene: TRBV5-1
CDR3aa: CASSPLRPDYEQYF
CDR3nt: TGCGCCAGCAGTCCCCTCCGGCCCGACTACGAGCAGTACTTC

j_gene: TRBJ1-2
d_gene: TRBD1
abundance: many
v_gene: TRBV9
CDR3aa: CASTLVDLGTGGSGYTF
CDR3nt: TGTGCCAGCACCTTAGTAGATCTGGGGACAGGGGGCTCCGGCTACACCTTC

j_gene: TRBJ2-3
d_gene: NA
abundance: many
v_gene: TRBV7-2
CDR3aa: CASSLDSRDTDTQYF
CDR3nt: TGTGCCAGCAGCTTAGACTCGCGGGACACAGATACGCAGTATTTT

j_gene: TRBJ1-5
d_gene: TRBD1
abundance: few
v_gene: TRBV25-1
CDR3aa: CASSDGQGANQPQHF
CDR3nt: TGTGCCAGCAGTGATGGACAGGGGGCGAATCAGCCCCAGCATTTT

j_gene: TRBJ1-5
d_gene: NA
abundance: many
v_gene: TRBV24-1
CDR3aa: CATNGRGPDYSNQPQHF
CDR3nt: TGTGCCACCAATGGGAGGGGACCCGATTATAGCAATCAGCCCCAGCATTTT

j_gene: TRBJ2-5
d_gene: NA
abundance: NA
v_gene: TRBV11-2
CDR3aa: CASSFRAETQYF
CDR3nt: TGTGCCAGCAGCTTCCGTGCAGAGACCCAGTACTTC

j_gene: TRBJ2-1
d_gene: NA
abundance: many
v_gene: TRBV11-2
CDR3aa: CASSLDQLAEPNNEQFF
CDR3nt: TGTGCCAGCAGCTTAGACCAACTAGCCGAACCAAACAATGAGCAGTTCTTC

j_gene: TRBJ2-6
d_gene: TRBD1
abundance: many
v_gene: TRBV28
CDR3aa: CASRKRDRSSGANVLTF
CDR3nt: TGTGCCAGCCGGAAACGGGACAGAAGCTCTGGGGCCAACGTCCTGACTTTC

j_gene: TRBJ2-7
d_gene: TRBD1
abundance: NA
v_gene: TRBV28
CDR3aa: CASSFDRVAYEQYF
CDR3nt: TGTGCCAGCAGTTTCGACAGGGTGGCTTACGAGCAGTACTTC

j_gene: TRBJ2-1
d_gene: TRBD2
abundance: many
v_gene: TRBV11-2
CDR3aa: CASSPQDREQLAGGLDEQFF
CDR3nt: TGTGCCAGCAGCCCCCAGGACAGGGAACAACTAGCGGGAGGGCTGGATGAGCAGTTCTTC

j_gene: TRBJ2-3
d_gene: NA
abundance: few
v_gene: TRBV28
CDR3aa: CASSLFGDTQYF
CDR3nt: TGTGCCAGCAGTTTATTCGGAGATACGCAGTATTTT

j_gene: TRBJ1-1
d_gene: NA
abundance: NA
v_gene: TRBV6-2/TRBV6-3
CDR3aa: CASSYTDALEAFF
CDR3nt: TGTGCCAGCAGTTACACGGACGCCCTTGAAGCTTTCTTT

j_gene: TRBJ2-5
d_gene: NA
abundance: NA
v_gene: TRBV7-2
CDR3aa: CASSLVDQETQYF
CDR3nt: TGTGCCAGCAGCCTGGTCGATCAAGAGACCCAGTACTTC

j_gene: TRBJ2-1
d_gene: NA
abundance: few
v_gene: TRBV6-2/TRBV6-3
CDR3aa: CASKGGGSGENEQFF
CDR3nt: TGTGCCAGCAAAGGGGGCGGGAGTGGGGAAAATGAGCAGTTCTTC

j_gene: TRBJ1-1
d_gene: NA
abundance: NA
v_gene: TRBV6-2/TRBV6-3
CDR3aa: CASSYYKGTEAFF
CDR3nt: TGTGCCAGCAGTTACTATAAGGGCACTGAAGCTTTCTTT

j_gene: TRBJ2-2
d_gene: TRBD2
abundance: few
v_gene: TRBV20-1
CDR3aa: CSADLLAGGTGELFF
CDR3nt: TGCAGTGCCGACCTGCTAGCGGGAGGGACCGGGGAGCTGTTTTTT

j_gene: TRBJ2-1
d_gene: TRBD1
abundance: NA
v_gene: TRBV7-2
CDR3aa: CASSPDRVPIF
CDR3nt: TGTGCCAGCAGCCCGGACAGGGTCCCGATCTTC

j_gene: TRBJ1-4
d_gene: TRBD1
abundance: many
v_gene: TRBV7-9
CDR3aa: CASSDGQGVNEKLFF
CDR3nt: TGTGCCAGCAGCGATGGACAGGGGGTAAATGAAAAACTGTTTTTT

j_gene: TRBJ2-1
d_gene: NA
abundance: few
v_gene: TRBV28
CDR3aa: CASSPSVGGNRRQFF
CDR3nt: TGTGCCAGCAGTCCAAGTGTCGGGGGAAACAGGAGGCAGTTCTTC

j_gene: TRBJ2-3
d_gene: NA
abundance: many
v_gene: TRBV24-1
CDR3aa: CATSVGGTDTQYF
CDR3nt: TGTGCCACCAGTGTGGGGGGCACAGATACGCAGTATTTT

j_gene: TRBJ2-1
d_gene: TRBD1
abundance: NA
v_gene: TRBV4-3
CDR3aa: CASSRRQGLEQFF
CDR3nt: TGCGCCAGCAGCCGCCGACAGGGTTTGGAGCAGTTCTTC

j_gene: TRBJ2-2
d_gene: TRBD1
abundance: many
v_gene: TRBV20-1
CDR3aa: CSAGTGGTGELFF
CDR3nt: TGCAGTGCCGGGACAGGGGGAACCGGGGAGCTGTTTTTT

j_gene: TRBJ2-4
d_gene: TRBD2
abundance: NA
v_gene: TRBV7-6
CDR3aa: CASSGLAGGISKNIQYF
CDR3nt: TGTGCCAGCTCGGGACTAGCGGGAGGGATTTCCAAAAACATTCAGTACTTC

j_gene: TRBJ1-5
d_gene: TRBD1
abundance: NA
v_gene: TRBV28
CDR3aa: CASTDGTGGLAQPQHF
CDR3nt: TGTGCCAGCACCGACGGGACAGGGGGTTTGGCTCAGCCCCAGCATTTT

j_gene: TRBJ1-1
d_gene: NA
abundance: many
v_gene: TRBV19
CDR3aa: CASSIEGGTEAFF
CDR3nt: TGTGCCAGTAGTATAGAGGGGGGCACTGAAGCTTTCTTT

j_gene: TRBJ2-5
d_gene: NA
abundance: NA
v_gene: TRBV19
CDR3aa: CASSIVNSQETQYF
CDR3nt: TGTGCCAGTAGTATAGTGAATAGCCAAGAGACCCAGTACTTC

j_gene: TRBJ2-1
d_gene: NA
abundance: many
v_gene: TRBV19
CDR3aa: CASSLLQGREQFF
CDR3nt: TGTGCCAGTAGCCTTCTACAGGGTCGCGAGCAGTTCTTC

j_gene: TRBJ1-5
d_gene: TRBD1
abundance: many
v_gene: TRBV6-2/TRBV6-3
CDR3aa: CASSYLWTGEWVSQHF
CDR3nt: TGTGCCAGCAGTTACCTCTGGACAGGGGAATGGGTCTCCCAGCATTTT

j_gene: TRBJ2-4
d_gene: NA
abundance: few
v_gene: TRBV11-2
CDR3aa: CASSPGMGRGRAKNIQYF
CDR3nt: TGTGCCAGCAGCCCCGGGATGGGGAGGGGGAGAGCCAAAAACATTCAGTACTTC

j_gene: TRBJ2-2
d_gene: NA
abundance: few
v_gene: TRBV7-8
CDR3aa: CASSLYGDTGELFF
CDR3nt: TGTGCCAGCAGCTTATACGGGGACACCGGGGAGCTGTTTTTT

j_gene: TRBJ2-7
d_gene: TRBD1
abundance: NA
v_gene: TRBV7-2
CDR3aa: CASSWGTVSYEQYF
CDR3nt: TGTGCCAGCAGCTGGGGGACAGTTTCCTACGAGCAGTACTTC

j_gene: TRBJ2-3
d_gene: NA
abundance: many
v_gene: TRBV4-1
CDR3aa: CASSQRFGDWSTDTQYF
CDR3nt: TGCGCCAGCAGCCAAAGGTTTGGCGACTGGAGCACAGATACGCAGTATTTT

j_gene: TRBJ1-2
d_gene: TRBD1
abundance: many
v_gene: TRBV28
CDR3aa: CASSYNRGYGYTF
CDR3nt: TGTGCCAGCAGTTACAACAGGGGGTATGGCTACACCTTC

j_gene: TRBJ1-1
d_gene: TRBD1
abundance: few
v_gene: TRBV7-2
CDR3aa: CASSSHRGALNTEAFF
CDR3nt: TGTGCCAGCAGCTCCCACAGGGGCGCACTGAACACTGAAGCTTTCTTT